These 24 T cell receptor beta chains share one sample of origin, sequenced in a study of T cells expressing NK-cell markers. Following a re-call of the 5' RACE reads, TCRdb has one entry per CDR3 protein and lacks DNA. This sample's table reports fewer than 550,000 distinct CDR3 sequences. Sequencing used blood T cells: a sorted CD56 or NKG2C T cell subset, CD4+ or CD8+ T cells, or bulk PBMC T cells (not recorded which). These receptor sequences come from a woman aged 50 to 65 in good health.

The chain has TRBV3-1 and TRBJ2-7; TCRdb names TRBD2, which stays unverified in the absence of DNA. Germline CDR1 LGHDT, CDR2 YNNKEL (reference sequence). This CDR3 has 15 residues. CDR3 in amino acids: CASSQQTIHSYEQYF.

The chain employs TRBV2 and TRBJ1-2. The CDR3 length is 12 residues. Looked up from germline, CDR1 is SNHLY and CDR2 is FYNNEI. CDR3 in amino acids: CASSQDTYGYTF.

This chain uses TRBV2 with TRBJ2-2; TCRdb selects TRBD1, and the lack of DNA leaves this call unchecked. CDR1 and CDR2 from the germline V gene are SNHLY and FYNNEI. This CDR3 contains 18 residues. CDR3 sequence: CASSEARIFNLSPGELFF.

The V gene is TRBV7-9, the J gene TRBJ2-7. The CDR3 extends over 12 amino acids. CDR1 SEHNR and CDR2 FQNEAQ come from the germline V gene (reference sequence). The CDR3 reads CASSQNSYEQYF.

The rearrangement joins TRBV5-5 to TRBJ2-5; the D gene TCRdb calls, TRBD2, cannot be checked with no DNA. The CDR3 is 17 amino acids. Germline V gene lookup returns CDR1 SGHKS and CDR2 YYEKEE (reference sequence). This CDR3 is CASSSSPAGGLGETQYF.

This chain's CDR3 is CSVALRPYNEQFF. The chain is built from TRBV29-1 and TRBJ2-1; no DNA is available, so the TRBD1 call from TCRdb remains unchecked. Germline-derived CDR1 and CDR2 are SQVTM and ANQGSEA. There are 13 residues in the CDR3.

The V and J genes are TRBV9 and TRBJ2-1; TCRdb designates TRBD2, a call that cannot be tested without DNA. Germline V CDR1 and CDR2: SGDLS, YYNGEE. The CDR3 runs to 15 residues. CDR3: CASSGGTSWGNEQFF. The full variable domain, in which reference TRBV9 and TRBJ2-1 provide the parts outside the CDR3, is DSGVTQTPKHLITATGQRVTLRCSPRSGDLSVYWYQQSLDQGLQFLIQYYNGEERAKGNILERFSAQQFPDLHSELNLSSLELGDSALYFCASSGGTSWGNEQFFGPGTRLTVL.

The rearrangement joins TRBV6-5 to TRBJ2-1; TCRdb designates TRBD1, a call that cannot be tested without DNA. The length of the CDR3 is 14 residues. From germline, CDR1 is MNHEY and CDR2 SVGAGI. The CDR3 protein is CASSLNRVDNEQFF.

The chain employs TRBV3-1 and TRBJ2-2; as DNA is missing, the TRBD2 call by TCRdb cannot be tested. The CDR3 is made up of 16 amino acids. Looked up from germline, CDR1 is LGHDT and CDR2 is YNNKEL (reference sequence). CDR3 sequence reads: CASSQGTTVIPGELFF. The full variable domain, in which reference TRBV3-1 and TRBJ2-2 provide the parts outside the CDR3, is DTAVSQTPKYLVTQMGNDKSIKCEQNLGHDTMYWYKQDSKKFLKIMFSYNNKELIINETVPNRFSPKSPDKAHLNLHINSLELGDSAVYFCASSQGTTVIPGELFFGEGSRLTVL.

CDR3: CASSPGLAGVNEQFF. This chain connects TRBV5-1 to TRBJ2-1; TCRdb designates TRBD2, a call that cannot be tested without DNA. Germline loops: CDR1 SGHRS, CDR2 YFSETQ. The CDR3 runs to 15 residues.

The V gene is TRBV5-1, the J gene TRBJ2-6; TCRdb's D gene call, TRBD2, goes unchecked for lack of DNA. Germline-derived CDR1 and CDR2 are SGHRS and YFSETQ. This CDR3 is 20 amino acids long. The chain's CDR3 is CASSFPREGSGMSGANVLTF.

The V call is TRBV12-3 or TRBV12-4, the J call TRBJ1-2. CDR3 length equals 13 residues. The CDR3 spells CASSFNQIYGYTF.

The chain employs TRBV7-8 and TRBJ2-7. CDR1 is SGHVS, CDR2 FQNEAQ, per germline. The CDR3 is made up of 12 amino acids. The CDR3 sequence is CASSAEMNEQYF.

The chain's CDR3 is CASSLSASGRITGELFF. The rearrangement joins TRBV7-8 to TRBJ2-2; the D gene TCRdb calls, TRBD2, cannot be checked with no DNA. This CDR3 is 17 amino acids long. Germline lookup yields CDR1 SGHVS and CDR2 FQNEAQ.

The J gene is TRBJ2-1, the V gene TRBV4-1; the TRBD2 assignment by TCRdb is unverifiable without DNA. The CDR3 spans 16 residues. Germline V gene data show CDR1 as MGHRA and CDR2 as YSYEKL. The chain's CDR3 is CASSQDTLAGGNEQFF.

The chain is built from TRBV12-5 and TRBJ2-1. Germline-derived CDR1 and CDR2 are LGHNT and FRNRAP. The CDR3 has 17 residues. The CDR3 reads CASGLTKDGSSYNEQFF.

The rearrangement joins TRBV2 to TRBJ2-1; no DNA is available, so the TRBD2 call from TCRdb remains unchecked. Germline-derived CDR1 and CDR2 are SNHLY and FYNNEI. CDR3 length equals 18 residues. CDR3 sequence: CASSERGTSGSSYNEQFF.

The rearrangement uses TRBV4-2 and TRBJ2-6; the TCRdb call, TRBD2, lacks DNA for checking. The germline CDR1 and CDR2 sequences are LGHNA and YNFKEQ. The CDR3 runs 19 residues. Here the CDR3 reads CASSPKGTSAHSGANVLTF.

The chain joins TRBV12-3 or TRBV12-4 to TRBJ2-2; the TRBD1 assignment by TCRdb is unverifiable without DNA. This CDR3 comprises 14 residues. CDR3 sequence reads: CASSSSGIGGELFF.

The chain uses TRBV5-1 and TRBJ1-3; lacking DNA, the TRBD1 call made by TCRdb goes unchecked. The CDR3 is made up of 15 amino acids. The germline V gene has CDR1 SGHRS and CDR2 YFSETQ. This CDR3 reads CASSSGPTSGNTIYF.

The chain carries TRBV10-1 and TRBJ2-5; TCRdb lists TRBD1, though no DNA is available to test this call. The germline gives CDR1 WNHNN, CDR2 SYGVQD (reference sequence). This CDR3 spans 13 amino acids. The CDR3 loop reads CASSEQGRETQYF.

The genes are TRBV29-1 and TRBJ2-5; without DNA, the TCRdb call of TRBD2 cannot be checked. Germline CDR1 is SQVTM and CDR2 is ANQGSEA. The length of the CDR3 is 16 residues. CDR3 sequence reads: CSVGLLAGGPQETQYF.

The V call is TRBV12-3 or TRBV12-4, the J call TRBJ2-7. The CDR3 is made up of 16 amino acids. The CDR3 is CASSLAIGRITYEQYF.

The CDR3 is CASRDRGLVVNTEAFF. The V call is TRBV6-1, the J call TRBJ1-1; the D call of TRBD1 rests on TCRdb alone, since no DNA is present to check it. The CDR3 spans 16 residues. Per the germline V gene, CDR1 is MNHNS and CDR2 is SASEGT.